The 14 T cell receptor beta chains given below trace back to one sample, sequenced in a study of regulatory T cells in long-lasting Graves disease. Arm-PCR of CDR3 regions and iRepertoire HTBI primers were the basis on which TCR beta libraries were built. Via MiXCR, TCRdb re-called the multiplex PCR reads, giving one row per CDR3 protein. Seen here are some 400,000 distinct CDR3 sequences, 15% observed once, and the top ten hold over 15%. The sample's time point: newly diagnosed GD, antithyroid drugs for less than 3 months. The TCR library was made from RNA extracted from PBMCs. This sample also appeared in a second study, on T cells in Graves' hyperthyroidism and ophthalmopathy.

The material was peripheral blood mononuclear cells (PBMCs), obtained at new diagnosis, from a patient treated with antithyroid drugs. The receptors derive from a woman aged 25 to 39 with Graves disease.

This clonotype appeared many times. The V and J genes are TRBV20-1 and TRBJ2-7; D is possibly TRBD2 (6 bases). V lost 5 bases and J 5 bases, leaving 22 bases between the germline ends. Germline assignment: CDR1 DFQATT and CDR2 SNEGSKA (reference sequence). This CDR3 spans 15 amino acids. In DNA form, the CDR3 reads TGCAGTGCTGTACGGGACCCCGGAGGGGATGACGAGCAGTACTTC. Its translation is CSAVRDPGGDDEQYF.

In the case of this clonotype: With a far larger clone one base away, a read error is the likely cause. The V call is TRBV6-4, the J call TRBJ2-3, with a weak D call TRBD2 (6 bases). The CDR3 spans 13 residues. V gave up 6 bases and J gave up 7 bases, with 14 bases separating them. Germline V gene data show CDR1 as MRHNA and CDR2 as SNTAGT. The CDR3, as DNA: TGTGCCAGCAGAGGTACGGGAGAAAATACGCAGTATTTT. This gives the protein CASRGTGENTQYF.

The V gene is TRBV5-5, the J gene TRBJ2-7; possibly TRBD1 or TRBD2 for D (5 bases each). The length of the CDR3 is 15 residues. CDR1 and CDR2 (germline): SGHKS, YYEKEE (reference sequence). Trimming shortened V by 1 base and J by 7 bases, and 18 bases separated the two germline ends. CDR3 nucleotide sequence: TGTGCCAGCAGCTTGCCTAGTTCCGGGGCAATTGAGCAGTACTTC. Amino acids: CASSLPSSGAIEQYF.

The sample holds many counts of this clonotype. The rearrangement links TRBV11-1 to TRBJ2-7; 8 positions agree with TRBD1. V gave up 8 bases and J gave up 3 bases; unmatched junction bases: 9. CDR3 length equals 14 residues. Germline CDR1 is SGHAT and CDR2 is FQDESV (reference sequence). The chain's CDR3 is CASRASTGVYEQYF. For the CDR3, the DNA is TGTGCCAGCCGCGCCTCGACAGGGGTCTACGAGCAGTACTTC.

The count of this clonotype is one. It differs at one base from a far larger clone, so likely a read error. V usage is TRBV2 and J usage is TRBJ2-5, with D perhaps TRBD2 (5 bases). The CDR3 covers 13 residues. With 4 bases removed from V and 11 bases from J, the gap between germline ends came to 17 bases. Germline-derived CDR1 and CDR2 are SNHLY and FYNNEI. CDR3 amino acids: CASSVQSGNEQYF. In DNA, the CDR3 is TGTGCCAGCAGTGTTCAAAGCGGCAATGAGCAGTACTTC.

This clonotype was detected ten times or more. The V gene is TRBV20-1, the J gene TRBJ2-7; 10 bases are shared with TRBD1. This CDR3 is 14 amino acids long. Germline CDR1 reads DFQATT; CDR2 reads SNEGSKA (reference sequence). J lost 7 bases, V lost 1 base, and 7 bases had no gene match. The CDR3 loop is CSARVRQGAHEQYF. CDR3 in DNA: TGCAGTGCTAGAGTGAGACAGGGGGCGCATGAGCAGTACTTC.

This chain joins TRBV7-2 and TRBJ2-1; possibly TRBD2 for D (5 bases). V was pared by 10 bases and J by 3 bases, with 19 bases between. There are 15 residues in the CDR3. Germline CDR1 SGHTA, CDR2 FQGNSA. DNA of the CDR3: TGTGCCACCAGTCGATGGGGAGATTTCTACAATGAGCAGTTCTTC. Protein sequence: CATSRWGDFYNEQFF.

This clonotype was recorded many times. This rearrangement joins TRBV30 to TRBJ2-1, with D possibly matching TRBD1 (6 bases). V gave up 4 bases and J gave up 8 bases, with 15 bases separating them. CDR1 is GTSNPN and CDR2 is SVGIG in the germline V gene (reference sequence). This CDR3 region has 13 residues. The CDR3 DNA follows: TGTGCCTGGAACCGGGCAGGGGTCGATGAGCAGTTCTTC. This sequence encodes CAWNRAGVDEQFF.

The table lists this clonotype with many counts. The V and J genes are TRBV28 and TRBJ1-5, with D perhaps matching TRBD1 (5 bases). V lost 5 bases, J lost 2 bases, and 19 bases lay in between. The CDR3 loop spans 17 amino acids. Germline CDR1 MDHEN, CDR2 SYDVKM. As DNA, the CDR3 is TGTGCCAGCAGTCTCTCTGGCGGGCAGGGTGGCAATCAGCCCCAGCATTTT. It is translated as CASSLSGGQGGNQPQHF.

This clonotype appeared a few times. V is TRBV5-1 and J is TRBJ2-7; possibly TRBD2 for D (6 bases). CDR3 length: 15 amino acids. V was clipped by 0 bases and J by 3 bases, with 13 bases between them. Germline values: CDR1 SGHRS, CDR2 YFSETQ. CDR3 in amino acids: CASSLVGGDGYEQYF. The CDR3 DNA follows: TGCGCCAGCAGCTTGGTGGGGGGAGACGGCTACGAGCAGTACTTC.

This clonotype was seen repeatedly, ten times or more. This chain uses TRBV6-1 with TRBJ2-7, with 12 nucleotides matching TRBD2. The ends lost 6 bases at V and 2 bases at J; junction bases unmatched: 11. CDR3 size: 17 residues. The germline V gene encodes CDR1 MNHNS and CDR2 SASEGT. CDR3: CASRPRTSGINTYEQYF. Here the CDR3 DNA reads TGTGCCAGCAGGCCTAGGACTAGCGGGATTAATACCTACGAGCAGTACTTC.

This clonotype was counted many times. The chain is built from TRBV27 and TRBJ2-2; D perhaps matches TRBD1 (5 bases). The V end lost 6 bases, the J end lost 5 bases, and 16 bases lay between the germline ends. Germline V gives CDR1 MNHEY, CDR2 SMNVEV (reference sequence). This CDR3 has 15 residues. The CDR3, as DNA: TGTGCCAGCAGCCCCAGGGTGGGGTATACCGGGGAGCTGTTTTTT. Translated: CASSPRVGYTGELFF.

CDR3 residues: CAIMASGSSDTQYF. The CDR3 nucleotides are TGTGCCATCATGGCTAGCGGGAGCTCAGATACGCAGTATTTT. The J gene is TRBJ2-3, the V gene TRBV10-3; 10 positions agree with TRBD2. Germline V gene data show CDR1 as ENHRY and CDR2 as SYGVKD. The length of the CDR3 is 14 residues. Trimming cost V 7 bases and J 4 bases; bases outside gene matches: 5.

This clonotype has a handful of counts. The chain links TRBV7-2 to TRBJ2-1, with TRBD2 matching over 8 bases. This CDR3 contains 13 residues. V trimming: 3 bases; J trimming: 12 bases; junction bases outside the gene matches: 7. Germline V lookup: CDR1 SGHTA, CDR2 FQGNSA. The chain's CDR3 is CASSFGGRIWQFF. The DNA for the CDR3 is TGTGCCAGCAGCTTTGGCGGGAGGATTTGGCAGTTCTTC. Together with reference TRBV7-2 and TRBJ2-1, the CDR3 gives the full variable domain: GAGVSQSPSNKVTEKGKDVELRCDPISGHTALYWYRQSLGQGLEFLIYFQGNSAPDKSGLPSDRFSAERTGGSVSTLTIQRTQQEDSAVYLCASSFGGRIWQFFGPGTRLTVL.